This TCR beta chain was retrieved from a study of T cells after somatic rescue of genetic block. Assay: immunoSEQ multiplex PCR; the TCRdb copy retains only in-frame clones and omits some. In the table there are roughly 67,000 clones, approximately 90% of which are singletons. In germline, CDR1 is SGHDN, CDR2 FVKESK. The CDR3 runs 13 residues. The V end was cut by 4 bases, the J end by 7 bases, with 14 bases between. The chain links TRBV14 to TRBJ2-7, with D unclear. The sequence was collected from a man aged 40-49 years. Sequencing was done on a sample of peripheral blood mononuclear cells (PBMCs). The CDR3 here is CASSRAPLGEQYF. The CDR3 DNA reads as TGTGCCAGCAGCCGCGCCCCCCTGGGGGAGCAGTACTTC.